These 8 T cell receptor beta chains were all obtained from the same sample, sequenced in a study of blood T cell repertoires in COVID-19. Here immunoSEQ multiplex PCR was the method, and the copy in TCRdb shows in-frame clones only, minus some. The table shows around 250,000 clones, with 90% occurring only once. Specimen: peripheral blood. The receptors derive from a woman aged 55-69 years with COVID-19, enrolled during active disease.

The chain has TRBV29-1 and TRBJ1-5, with D perhaps matching TRBD1 (6 bases). Germline CDR1 reads SQVTM; CDR2 reads ANQGSEA. The CDR3 loop spans 13 amino acids. V gave up 7 bases and J gave up 3 bases, with 13 bases separating them. The CDR3 here is CSGSTGINQPQHF. For the CDR3, the DNA is TGCAGCGGGTCCACAGGGATCAATCAGCCCCAGCATTTT.

This clone was picked up one time. This chain connects TRBV5-4 to TRBJ2-1, with D possibly being TRBD2 (6 bases). Germline-derived CDR1 and CDR2 are SGHNT and YYREEE (reference sequence). V was shortened by 0 bases and J by 5 bases, with 15 bases between the two germline ends. This CDR3 has 16 amino acids. The chain's CDR3 is CASSLAGTLRHNEQFF. CDR3 sequence (DNA): TGTGCCAGCAGCTTGGCGGGGACTCTCCGGCACAATGAGCAGTTCTTC. The variable domain in full, with the rest retrieved from reference TRBV5-4 and TRBJ2-1, is ETGVTQSPTHLIKTRGQQVTLRCSSQSGHNTVSWYQQALGQGPQFIFQYYREEENGRGNFPPRFSGLQFPNYSSELNVNALELDDSALYLCASSLAGTLRHNEQFFGPGTRLTVL.

The chain links TRBV6-5 to TRBJ1-6; 9 nucleotides line up with TRBD1. The CDR3 runs to 14 residues. The junction had 6 bases not matched to a gene; V was cut back by 6 bases and J by 9 bases. CDR1 is MNHEY, CDR2 SVGAGI, per germline. The DNA of the CDR3 is TGTGCCAGCAGAATGGGACAGGGTGGTTCACCCCTCCACTTT. Translating it yields CASRMGQGGSPLHF.

This sequence joins TRBV2 and TRBJ1-1; no clear D gene. CDR3 size: 12 residues. The germline V gene encodes CDR1 SNHLY and CDR2 FYNNEI. V shed 7 bases and J shed 5 bases, with 11 bases lying between them. In DNA form, the CDR3 reads TGTGCCAGCAACGTGAGGCGAACTGAAGCTTTCTTT. As protein: CASNVRRTEAFF.

The chain joins TRBV5-1 to TRBJ2-1; 13 nucleotides match TRBD2. The CDR3 runs 16 residues. With V trimmed by 3 bases and J by 5 bases, 5 bases remained unmatched. The germline V gene encodes CDR1 SGHRS and CDR2 YFSETQ. For the CDR3, the DNA is TGCGCCAGCAGCTCGAGGACTAGCGGGGGTAACAATGAGCAGTTCTTC. It yields the protein CASSSRTSGGNNEQFF.

This chain joins TRBV7-9 and TRBJ2-1; a possible D gene is TRBD2 (6 bases). Trimming took off 4 bases at V and 0 bases at J, with 10 bases between the two ends. The CDR3 runs 15 residues. In germline, CDR1 is SEHNR, CDR2 FQNEAQ (reference sequence). The CDR3 region has the DNA TGTGCCAGCAGCTCCTCGGGAGCCTCCTACAATGAGCAGTTCTTC. Its translation is CASSSSGASYNEQFF. The variable domain in full, completed from reference TRBV7-9 and TRBJ2-1, reads DTGVSQNPRHKITKRGQNVTFRCDPISEHNRLYWYRQTLGQGPEFLTYFQNEAQLEKSRLLSDRFSAERPKGSFSTLEIQRTEQGDSAMYLCASSSSGASYNEQFFGPGTRLTVL.

The CDR3, as DNA: TGTGCCAGCAGCCCGATGACAGCTTATAATTCACCCCTCCACTTT. Its protein product is CASSPMTAYNSPLHF. This chain connects TRBV4-2 to TRBJ1-6, with D perhaps TRBD1 (5 bases). V lost 4 bases to trimming and J lost 4 bases, with 11 bases between them. This CDR3 is built from 15 residues. Per germline, CDR1 LGHNA and CDR2 YNFKEQ.

The chain recombines TRBV29-1 with TRBJ2-1, with TRBD2 matching over 11 bases. J was trimmed by 4 bases and V by 1 base; bases with no gene match: 15. This CDR3 has 19 residues. Germline CDR1 and CDR2: SQVTM and ANQGSEA. The CDR3 sequence is CSVEAIVAGGPRIYNEQFF. In DNA, the CDR3 is TGCAGCGTTGAAGCTATAGTAGCGGGGGGGCCTAGGATTTACAATGAGCAGTTCTTC.